One sample yielded the 16 T cell receptor beta chains listed below, sequenced in a study of T-cell reconstitution after alpha-beta-depleted transplantation in children. A TCRbeta library incorporating unique molecular identifiers was prepared. TCRdb itself ran the PCR reads through MiXCR, one entry per CDR3 protein. The repertoire includes hundreds of thousands of distinct CDR3 sequences, 10% to 15% of them detected once, and around 2% sits in the top ten. The specimen was PBMCs, mostly from graft donor cells, collected 360 days after TCRalphabeta/CD19-depleted stem cell transplant. Receptors originate from a male patient younger than 18 who had a stem cell transplant for acute myeloid leukemia, so the T cells may come from the graft donor.

In its sample, this clonotype was seen many times. The CDR3 bases are TGTGCCAGCAGTCTTACAGGGACCAGCTCCTACGAGCAGTACTTC. Its translation is CASSLTGTSSYEQYF. The rearrangement joins TRBV13 to TRBJ2-7; perhaps TRBD1 as D (6 bases). CDR1 is PRHDT and CDR2 is FYEKMQ in the germline V gene (reference sequence). V lost 6 bases and J 0 bases, leaving 15 bases between the germline ends. The CDR3 is 15 amino acids.

With respect to this clonotype: The junction departs from the called germline gene at one end, perhaps through a read error. The chain uses TRBV20-1 and TRBJ2-7; D gene uncertain. This CDR3 is 14 amino acids long. Looked up from germline, CDR1 is DFQATT and CDR2 is SNEGSKA (reference sequence). The CDR3 is CSAGDPSQTYEQYF. In nucleotides, the CDR3 is TGCAGTGCTGGAGATCCCTCACAGACGTACGAGCAGTACTTC.

The chain couples TRBV9 to TRBJ2-3, with 7 bases aligning to TRBD2. The CDR3 has 16 residues. Germline CDR1 is SGDLS and CDR2 is YYNGEE. Trimming removed 3 bases from V and 0 bases from J; junction bases left unmatched: 7. In DNA form, the CDR3 reads TGTGCCAGCAGCGAGGTACTAGCGACTAGCACAGATACGCAGTATTTT. It specifies CASSEVLATSTDTQYF.

This clonotype was observed many times. CDR3 residues: CASETSGSTEAFF. The CDR3 coding sequence is TGTGCCAGCGAGACCTCAGGGAGCACTGAAGCTTTCTTT. This chain joins TRBV25-1 and TRBJ1-1; maybe TRBD1 (5 bases). CDR3 length equals 13 residues. Trimming took 8 bases from V and 4 from J, leaving 14 bases between them. Per the germline V gene, CDR1 is MGHDK and CDR2 is SYGVNS. Full variable domain (missing parts from reference TRBV25-1 and TRBJ1-1): EADIYQTPRYLVIGTGKKITLECSQTMGHDKMYWYQQDPGMELHLIHYSYGVNSTEKGDLSSESTVSRIRTEHFPLTLESARPSHTSQYLCASETSGSTEAFFGQGTRLTVV.

This clonotype was found many times. The chain is built from TRBV11-2 and TRBJ2-1; a possible D gene is TRBD2 (7 bases). CDR3 size: 16 residues. The germline V and J ends were trimmed by 1 base and 6 bases, with 16 bases remaining between them. Germline values: CDR1 SGHAT, CDR2 FQNNGV. This CDR3 reads CASSLVVGGGVNEQFF. The DNA of the CDR3 is TGTGCCAGCAGCTTAGTCGTGGGAGGGGGGGTCAATGAGCAGTTCTTC.

The CDR3 DNA follows: TGTGCCTGGAGTGTATCTGCCAGCACAGATACGCAGTATTTT. The encoded protein is CAWSVSASTDTQYF. The genes are TRBV30 and TRBJ2-3; no reliable D call. Trimming stripped 0 bases from V and 0 bases from J, with 7 bases between. Germline lookup yields CDR1 GTSNPN and CDR2 SVGIG (reference sequence). This CDR3 is built from 14 residues.

This chain joins TRBV7-6 and TRBJ2-5; D ambiguous. CDR3 length: 13 amino acids. Looked up from germline, CDR1 is SGHVS and CDR2 is FNYEAQ. Trimming took off 5 bases at V and 5 bases at J, with 12 bases between the two ends. In DNA, the CDR3 is TGTGCCAGCAGCCCGTATGGTTGGGAGACCCAGTACTTC. It is translated as CASSPYGWETQYF.

The chain combines TRBV20-1 with TRBJ2-5, with a tentative D call TRBD2 (5 bases). The CDR3 is made up of 12 amino acids. Trimming took 3 bases from V and 5 from J, leaving 10 bases between them. CDR1 DFQATT and CDR2 SNEGSKA come from the germline V gene (reference sequence). The DNA for the CDR3 is TGCAGTGCTAGTGTCGGGGTGGAGACCCAGTACTTC. Translation gives CSASVGVETQYF.

This clonotype was picked up many times. The chain recombines TRBV7-3 with TRBJ2-3, with a weak D call TRBD2 (6 bases). CDR3 length: 14 residues. V lost 3 bases and J lost 2, with 9 bases in between. Germline values: CDR1 SGHTA, CDR2 FQGTGA. CDR3 loop: CASSLGLHTDTQYF. The CDR3 nucleotides read TGTGCCAGCAGCTTGGGACTCCACACAGATACGCAGTATTTT.

The sample holds a few counts of this clonotype. The CDR3: CASSYAGLDNADTQYF. In DNA form, the CDR3 reads TGTGCCAGCAGCTACGCGGGACTAGACAACGCAGATACGCAGTATTTT. This rearrangement joins TRBV21-1 to TRBJ2-3; the table assigns TRBD2, which was not confirmed against the DNA. TRBV21-1 is described as a pseudogene. This CDR3 contains 16 residues.

This clonotype was found many times. The gene calls are TRBV5-8 and TRBJ2-1; 9 bases are a match to TRBD1. Unmatched junction bases numbered 11, after V lost 4 bases and J lost 6 bases. The CDR3 length is 16 residues. Per the germline V gene, CDR1 is SGHTS and CDR2 is YDEGEE. The CDR3 region has the DNA TGTGCCAGCAGCAAAAGGGGACAGGGTGCCGTCAATGAGCAGTTCTTC. This codes for CASSKRGQGAVNEQFF.

The gene calls are TRBV27 and TRBJ2-7; a possible D gene is TRBD1 (6 bases). Germline values: CDR1 MNHEY, CDR2 SMNVEV (reference sequence). The CDR3 has 13 residues. V was cut by 0 bases and J by 7 bases, with 10 bases left in between. The CDR3 here is CASSLSGAMEQYF. Written as DNA, the CDR3 is TGTGCCAGCAGTTTATCGGGGGCGATGGAGCAGTACTTC.

Ten or more counts support this clonotype. The CDR3 nucleotides are TGTGCCAGCAGCCGGACAGGGCAAGAGACCCAGTACTTC. Translating gives CASSRTGQETQYF. The gene calls are TRBV3-1 and TRBJ2-5, with 8 positions matching TRBD1. There are 13 residues in the CDR3. In germline, CDR1 is LGHDT, CDR2 YNNKEL (reference sequence). The J segment lost 2 bases and the V segment lost 4 bases, leaving 0 bases of the junction unmatched.

The chain uses TRBV3-1 and TRBJ2-7; the D gene is possibly TRBD2 (5 bases). Germline V gene lookup returns CDR1 LGHDT and CDR2 YNNKEL (reference sequence). This CDR3 has 13 amino acids. The V and J ends lost 2 bases and 2 bases respectively, with 7 bases between them. In DNA form, the CDR3 reads TGTGCCAGCAGCCAACCACTAGCCTACGAGCAGTACTTC. This gives the protein CASSQPLAYEQYF.

The chain employs TRBV6-5 and TRBJ2-7; 10 nucleotides line up with TRBD2. The trim removed 0 bases at V and 4 bases at J, leaving 12 bases unmatched. The germline V gene has CDR1 MNHEY and CDR2 SVGAGI. This CDR3 has 18 residues. CDR3: CASSYSIPSGSISYEQYF. The CDR3, as DNA: TGTGCCAGCAGTTACTCGATCCCTAGCGGGAGTATTTCGTACGAGCAGTACTTC.

This clonotype appeared a few times. This chain joins TRBV5-1 and TRBJ2-7; D not resolved. This CDR3 has 14 residues. The V and J ends lost 0 bases and 2 bases respectively, with 9 bases between them. The germline gives CDR1 SGHRS, CDR2 YFSETQ. The CDR3: CASSLGPSPYEQYF. The CDR3 nucleotides are TGCGCCAGCAGCTTGGGGCCGTCCCCCTACGAGCAGTACTTC.